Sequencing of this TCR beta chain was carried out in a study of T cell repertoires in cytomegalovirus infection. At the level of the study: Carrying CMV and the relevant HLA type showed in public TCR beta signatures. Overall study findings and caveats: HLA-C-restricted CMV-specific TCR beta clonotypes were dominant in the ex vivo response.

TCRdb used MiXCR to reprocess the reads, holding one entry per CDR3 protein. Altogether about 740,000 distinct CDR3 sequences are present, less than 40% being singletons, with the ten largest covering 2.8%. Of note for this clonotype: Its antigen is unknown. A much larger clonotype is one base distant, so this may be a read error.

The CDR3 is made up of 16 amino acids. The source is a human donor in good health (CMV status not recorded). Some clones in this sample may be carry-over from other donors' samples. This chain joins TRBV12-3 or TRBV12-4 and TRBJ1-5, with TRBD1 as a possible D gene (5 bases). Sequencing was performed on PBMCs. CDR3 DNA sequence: TGTTCCAGCAGTTTTTCTGCGGGGCTGGGGGATCAGCCCCAGCATTTT. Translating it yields CSSSFSAGLGDQPQHF.